This T cell receptor (beta chain) was sequenced in a study of spatial heterogeneity in lung cancer. As for the study in general: Beta-chain sequences consistently outnumbered alpha-chain sequences in detection.

Stated time point: sample taken at primary tumor resection. Extraction of whole RNA from tumor, nontumor lung or frozen PBMC preceded unsorted sequencing. This clonotype was found a few times. TCRdb passed the 5' RACE reads through MiXCR, listing each CDR3 protein once. The table has 39,000 or so distinct CDR3 sequences, 2.5% to 3.5% seen once; the top ten hold 36%. Germline CDR1 and CDR2: LGHDT and YNNKEL (reference sequence). This CDR3 is 15 amino acids long. The V gene lost 3 bases and the J gene lost 1 base, with 13 bases spanning the gap. This sequence was found in a male donor with early-stage non-small cell lung cancer. The sample consisted of normal lung tissue next to the tumor, taken at surgery. The chain links TRBV3-1 to TRBJ2-7; D is possibly TRBD1 (6 bases). CDR3 nucleotides: TGTGCCAGCAGCCATCGGGTAGGGGGTTCCTACGAGCAGTACTTC. It encodes CASSHRVGGSYEQYF.